The T cell receptor (beta chain) described here comes from a study of CD8+ T cells in alopecia areata. Study information: For the treated group, dosing was oral tofacitinib at 5 to 10 mg twice daily. Study findings and constraints: It was lesional scalp, especially alopecia totalis/universalis, that showed higher clonality than normal scalp.

From PBMCs, CD4+ and CD8+ T cells were sorted. RNA extraction was followed by reverse transcription into cDNA, which acted as the sequencing template. Repertoires were generated with immunoSEQ multiplex PCR, while TCRdb's copy carries only in-frame clones and drops some. This sample has 130,000 to 150,000 clones, with 85% to 90% found just once. Concerning this clone itself: Its antigen is as yet unknown.

V lost 4 bases to trimming and J lost 8 bases; unmatched junction nucleotides: 9. CDR3 length: 14 residues. The V gene's germline CDR1 is SGHTA and CDR2 FQGNSA. The V call is TRBV7-2, the J call TRBJ1-1; 8 bases are a match to TRBD1. This TCR was sampled from a human donor with alopecia areata. Sequences were derived from CD8+ T cells sorted from blood, sampled at week 0. CDR3 bases: TGTGCCAGCAGCTATCCGGGACAGGACTCCGAAGCTTTCTTT. Amino acids: CASSYPGQDSEAFF.